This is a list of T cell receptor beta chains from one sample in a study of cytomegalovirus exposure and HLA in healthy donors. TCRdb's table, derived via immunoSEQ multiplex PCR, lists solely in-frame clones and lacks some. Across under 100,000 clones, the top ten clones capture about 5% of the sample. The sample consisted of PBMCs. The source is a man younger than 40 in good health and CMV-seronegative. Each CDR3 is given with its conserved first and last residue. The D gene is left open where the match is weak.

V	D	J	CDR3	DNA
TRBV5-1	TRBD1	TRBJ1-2	CASSLGTGAYGYTF	TGCGCCAGCAGCTTAGGGACAGGGGCATATGGCTACACCTTC
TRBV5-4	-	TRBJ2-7	CASSLDGGLSYEQYF	TGTGCCAGCAGCTTGGATGGGGGACTCTCCTACGAGCAGTACTTC
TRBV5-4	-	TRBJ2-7	CASSFAGIGYEQYF	TGTGCCAGCAGTTTCGCGGGCATCGGGTACGAGCAGTACTTC
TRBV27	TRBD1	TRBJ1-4	CASSLEGQGAEKLFF	TGTGCCAGCAGTCTCGAGGGACAGGGAGCTGAAAAACTGTTTTTT
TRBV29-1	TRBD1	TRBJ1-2	CSVSGTGGSGYTF	TGCAGCGTTTCCGGGACAGGGGGTAGCGGCTACACCTTC
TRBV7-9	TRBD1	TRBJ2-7	CASSSRRQGISYEQYF	TGTGCCAGCAGCTCCCGCCGACAGGGGATCTCCTACGAGCAGTACTTC
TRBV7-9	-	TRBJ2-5	CAWDNGIETQYF	TGTGCCTGGGACAATGGCATAGAGACCCAGTACTTC
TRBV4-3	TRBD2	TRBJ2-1	CASSQEVVAGVGNEQFF	TGCGCCAGCAGCCAAGAAGTGGTAGCGGGAGTAGGCAATGAGCAGTTCTTC
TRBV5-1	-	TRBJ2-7	CASSSGTHEQYF	TGCGCCAGCAGCTCGGGAACCCACGAGCAGTACTTC
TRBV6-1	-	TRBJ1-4	CASSELTEENEKLFF	TGTGCCAGCAGTGAGCTGACAGAGGAGAATGAAAAACTGTTTTTT
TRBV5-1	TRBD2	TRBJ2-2	CASSFAGGTGELFF	TGCGCCAGCAGCTTTGCGGGGGGCACCGGGGAGCTGTTTTTT
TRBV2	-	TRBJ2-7	CASSVSPSSYEQYF	TGTGCCAGCAGTGTAAGCCCGAGCTCCTACGAGCAGTACTTC
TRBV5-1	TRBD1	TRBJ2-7	CASSPRTGVEEQYF	TGCGCCAGCAGCCCAAGGACAGGGGTGGAGGAGCAGTACTTC
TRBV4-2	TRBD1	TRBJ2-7	CASSQEQGLSNNEQYF	TGTGCCAGCAGCCAAGAACAGGGGTTGAGTAACAACGAGCAGTACTTC
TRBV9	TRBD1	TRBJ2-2	CASSPRGQGAGGELFF	TGTGCCAGCAGCCCCAGAGGACAGGGGGCGGGCGGGGAGCTGTTTTTT
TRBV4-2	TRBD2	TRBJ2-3	CASSQAGGGGVDTQYF	TGTGCCAGCAGCCAGGCCGGGGGCGGGGGGGTAGATACGCAGTATTTT
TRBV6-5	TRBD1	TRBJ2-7	CASSYASGTGGSEQYF	TGTGCCAGCAGTTACGCAAGTGGGACAGGGGGAAGCGAGCAGTACTTC
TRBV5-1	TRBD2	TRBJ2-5	CASSPRGAETQYF	TGCGCCAGCAGCCCGCGGGGGGCTGAGACCCAGTACTTC
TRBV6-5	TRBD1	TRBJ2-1	CASSYAVAGGRDEQFF	TGTGCCAGCAGTTACGCCGTGGCAGGGGGAAGGGATGAGCAGTTCTTC
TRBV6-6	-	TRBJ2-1	CASSYRTTSNEQFF	TGTGCCAGCAGTTATCGGACTACCTCTAATGAGCAGTTCTTC
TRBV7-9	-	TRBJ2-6	CAIHRGAGANVLTF	TGTGCCATCCACCGAGGCGCTGGGGCCAACGTCCTGACTTTC
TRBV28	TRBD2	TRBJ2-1	CASSLRTSGSDEQFF	TGTGCCAGCAGTCTCAGGACTAGCGGGAGTGATGAGCAGTTCTTC
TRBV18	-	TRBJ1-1	CASSPPSASNTEAFF	TGTGCCAGCTCACCGCCATCAGCGTCGAACACTGAAGCTTTCTTT
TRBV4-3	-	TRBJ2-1	CASSQEAAFYNEQFF	TGCGCCAGCAGCCAAGAGGCAGCGTTTTACAATGAGCAGTTCTTC
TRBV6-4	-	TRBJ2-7	CASSVRAGLSYEQYF	TGTGCCAGCAGTGTACGAGCGGGCCTCTCCTACGAGCAGTACTTC
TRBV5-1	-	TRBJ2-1	CASSRTQSSYNEQFF	TGCGCCAGCAGCCGGACACAGAGCTCCTACAATGAGCAGTTCTTC
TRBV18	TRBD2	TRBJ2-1	CASSRGTSGSGEQFF	TGTGCCAGCTCACGTGGGACTAGCGGGAGTGGTGAGCAGTTCTTC
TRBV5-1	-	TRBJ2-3	CASSLSVLPDTQYF	TGCGCCAGCAGCTTGTCGGTTCTACCAGATACGCAGTATTTT
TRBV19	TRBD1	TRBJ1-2	CASSVAGGSEGYTF	TGTGCCAGTAGTGTGGCAGGGGGAAGTGAAGGCTACACCTTC
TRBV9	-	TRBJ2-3	CASSADSSWPGTQYF	TGTGCCAGCAGCGCTGACAGTAGCTGGCCTGGTACGCAGTATTTT
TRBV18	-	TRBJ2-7	CASSPGGWTGEQYF	TGTGCCAGCTCACCAGGTGGGTGGACTGGAGAGCAGTACTTC
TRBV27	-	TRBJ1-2	CASSLRGRVSYTF	TGTGCCAGCAGTTTAAGGGGAAGGGTTAGCTACACCTTC
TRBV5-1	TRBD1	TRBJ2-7	CASSYGTGGAYEQYF	TGCGCCAGCAGCTATGGGACAGGGGGGGCCTACGAGCAGTACTTC
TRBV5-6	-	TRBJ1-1	CASSARWALDTEAFF	TGTGCCAGCAGCGCCCGCTGGGCGTTAGATACTGAAGCTTTCTTT
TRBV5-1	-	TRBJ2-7	CASSLEVGTPLEQYF	TGCGCCAGCAGCTTGGAGGTGGGCACCCCCCTCGAGCAGTACTTC
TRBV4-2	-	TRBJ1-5	CASSQEGGTSNQPQHF	TGTGCCAGCAGCCAAGAGGGAGGAACTAGCAATCAGCCCCAGCATTTT
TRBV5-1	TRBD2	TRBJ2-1	CASSPRLAGSYPYNEQFF	TGCGCCAGCAGCCCGCGACTAGCGGGATCCTATCCTTACAATGAGCAGTTCTTC
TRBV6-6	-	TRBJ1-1	CASREEGIEAFF	TGTGCCAGCAGAGAGGAGGGGATTGAAGCTTTCTTT
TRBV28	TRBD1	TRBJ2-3	CASSLWGLTGEDTQYF	TGTGCCAGCAGTCTTTGGGGTTTAACAGGGGAAGATACGCAGTATTTT
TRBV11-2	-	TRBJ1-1	CASSLAGGMNTEAFF	TGTGCCAGCAGCTTAGCGGGAGGAATGAACACTGAAGCTTTCTTT
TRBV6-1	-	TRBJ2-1	CASSDLRGASYNEQFF	TGTGCCAGCAGTGACCTCAGGGGGGCCTCCTACAATGAGCAGTTCTTC
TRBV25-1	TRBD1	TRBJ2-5	CASSESGTGGQETQYF	TGTGCCAGCAGTGAATCTGGGACAGGGGGCCAAGAGACCCAGTACTTC
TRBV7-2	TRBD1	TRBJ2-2	CASSLLARGLGELFF	TGTGCCAGCAGCTTGTTAGCCAGGGGGCTCGGGGAGCTGTTTTTT
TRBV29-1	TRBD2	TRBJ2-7	CSVVTSGYEQYF	TGCAGCGTTGTGACTAGCGGATACGAGCAGTACTTC
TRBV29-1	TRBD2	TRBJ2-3	CSVARLAGGVTDTQYF	TGCAGCGTCGCCCGACTAGCGGGAGGGGTCACAGATACGCAGTATTTT
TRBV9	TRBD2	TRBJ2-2	CASSLRTSGTGELFF	TGTGCCAGCAGCTTACGGACTAGCGGTACCGGGGAGCTGTTTTTT
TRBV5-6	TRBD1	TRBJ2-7	CASSWGTGGEQYF	TGTGCCAGCAGCTGGGGGACAGGGGGCGAGCAGTACTTC
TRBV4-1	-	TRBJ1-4	CASSQDAGQKLFF	TGCGCCAGCAGCCAAGATGCTGGGCAAAAACTGTTTTTT
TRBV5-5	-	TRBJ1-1	CASSLHHSKNTEAFF	TGTGCCAGCAGCTTGCATCACAGTAAGAACACTGAAGCTTTCTTT
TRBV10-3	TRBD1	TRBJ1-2	CAISESPGGNYGYTF	TGTGCCATCAGTGAGTCGCCAGGGGGCAACTATGGCTACACCTTC